This entry lists 29 T cell receptor beta chains sequenced from one sample in a study of T cells in Graves' hyperthyroidism and ophthalmopathy. Amplification of TCR beta CDR3 regions used RNA as the template. The HTBI primer set served for first-round RT-PCR of the TCR CDR3. MiXCR, applied by TCRdb to the multiplex PCR reads, yields one record per CDR3 protein. The table includes some 700,000 distinct CDR3 sequences, roughly 17% detected once. The sequenced sample consisted of blood. These receptors came from a man aged 45-65 years with Graves' hyperthyroidism.

This clonotype was counted only a few times. This chain links TRBV20-1 with TRBJ1-5, with TRBD1 matching 7 bases. CDR1 and CDR2 from the germline V gene are DFQATT and SNEGSKA (reference sequence). The J segment lost 2 bases and the V segment lost 5 bases, leaving 9 bases of the junction unmatched. This CDR3 has 15 residues. The CDR3 DNA sequence: TGCAGTGCTCGCACAGGGGTTAATGGCAATCAGCCCCAGCATTTT. Amino acids: CSARTGVNGNQPQHF.

The sample holds a few counts of this clonotype. The chain has TRBV4-1 and TRBJ2-1; D call uncertain. The CDR3 loop spans 17 amino acids. CDR1 and CDR2 from the germline V gene are MGHRA and YSYEKL. V was shortened by 0 bases and J by 6 bases, with 18 bases between the two germline ends. CDR3 nucleotide sequence: TGCGCCAGCAGCCAAGAAGGGTCGGCGGTAGGACCCAATGAGCAGTTCTTC. This codes for CASSQEGSAVGPNEQFF.

This clonotype came up many times. The CDR3 loop is CAISQQGSTNEKLFF. In DNA, the CDR3 is TGTGCCATCAGCCAACAGGGTTCAACTAATGAAAAACTGTTTTTT. V gene TRBV10-3 combines with J gene TRBJ1-4, with a possible D match to TRBD1 (6 bases). The germline V gene has CDR1 ENHRY and CDR2 SYGVKD. The CDR3 is 15 residues long. Deletions cut 6 bases from V and 0 bases from J, with 11 bases between.

This clonotype was counted many times. The J gene is TRBJ1-2, the V gene TRBV5-6; D unclear. Germline loops: CDR1 SGHDT, CDR2 YYEEEE. The V end was cut by 4 bases, the J end by 4 bases, with 14 bases between. This CDR3 contains 14 residues. DNA of the CDR3: TGTGCCAGCAGCCCTAGGACCTACGGCTATGGCTACACCTTC. Its protein product is CASSPRTYGYGYTF.

This clonotype was seen only a few times. A much larger clone lies a single base off, so this may be a read error. The rearrangement uses TRBV3-1 and TRBJ2-7, with 7 bases that match TRBD2. The CDR3 spans 15 residues. V lost 1 base, J lost 3 bases, and 6 bases stayed unmatched. The V gene's germline CDR1 is LGHDT and CDR2 YNNKEL (reference sequence). CDR3 region: CASSQAGASGYEQYF. The DNA for the CDR3 is TGTGCCAGCAGCCAAGCCGGGGCTAGCGGCTACGAGCAGTACTTC.

This clonotype has a handful of counts. A much larger clone differs from this one at a single base, so this may be a read error. V and J are TRBV9 and TRBJ2-2; D ambiguous. Per germline, CDR1 SGDLS and CDR2 YYNGEE. Between the trimmed V and J ends, which lost 0 bases and 1 base, there was a span of 4 bases. There are 14 residues in the CDR3. The CDR3 DNA reads as TGTGCCAGCAGCGTAGAAGGGAACACCGGGGAGCTGTTTTTT. Its translation: CASSVEGNTGELFF. Combining the CDR3 with reference TRBV9 and TRBJ2-2 gives the whole variable domain DSGVTQTPKHLITATGQRVTLRCSPRSGDLSVYWYQQSLDQGLQFLIQYYNGEERAKGNILERFSAQQFPDLHSELNLSSLELGDSALYFCASSVEGNTGELFFGEGSRLTVL.

This clonotype has more than one count but fewer than ten. V gene TRBV19 combines with J gene TRBJ2-2; D gene unclear. Between the trimmed V and J ends, which lost 2 bases and 4 bases, there was a span of 8 bases. This CDR3 has 14 residues. CDR1 and CDR2 (germline): LNHDA, SQIVND (reference sequence). The CDR3 loop is CASSILVGTGELFF. CDR3 nucleotides: TGTGCCAGTAGTATACTAGTTGGCACCGGGGAGCTGTTTTTT.

This clonotype was seen ten or more times. The J gene is TRBJ1-1, the V gene TRBV12-3 or TRBV12-4; 12 bases agree with TRBD1. J lost 5 bases, V lost 5 bases, and 9 bases had no gene match. This CDR3 has 16 amino acids. The CDR3 reads CASSPRGQGAGTEAFF. The CDR3 region has the DNA TGTGCCAGCAGTCCGAGGGGACAGGGGGCTGGAACTGAAGCTTTCTTT.

This sequence joins TRBV6-1 and TRBJ1-1; no reliable D call. V shed 2 bases and J shed 2 bases, with 12 bases lying between them. The CDR3 has 15 amino acids. Germline V gives CDR1 MNHNS, CDR2 SASEGT. CDR3 sequence: CASSELGPRNTEAFF. The DNA of the CDR3 is TGTGCCAGCAGTGAATTAGGGCCTCGAAACACTGAAGCTTTCTTT.

There are a few counts of this clonotype. V and J are TRBV28 and TRBJ1-4, with D possibly being TRBD1 (5 bases). There are 14 residues in the CDR3. CDR1 and CDR2 (germline): MDHEN, SYDVKM. The V end lost 6 bases, the J end lost 4 bases, and 12 bases lay between the germline ends. The DNA of the CDR3 is TGTGCCAGCAGCCTCGACAGTATTAATGAAAAACTGTTTTTT. Encoded protein: CASSLDSINEKLFF.

This clonotype was seen many times. The chain joins TRBV6-2 or TRBV6-3 to TRBJ2-3; 7 positions match TRBD2. CDR3 size: 14 residues. The V gene's germline CDR1 is MNHEY and CDR2 SVGEGT. Losses at the gene ends were 2 bases for V and 5 bases for J; bases not matched to a gene: 4. The CDR3 region is CASSYGGREDTQYF. CDR3 DNA sequence: TGTGCCAGCAGTTACGGCGGGAGAGAAGATACGCAGTATTTT.

The chain joins TRBV18 to TRBJ1-2; 9 nucleotides agree with TRBD1. J gave up 4 bases and V 4 bases, and 10 bases lay outside the gene matches. Germline CDR1 KGHSH, CDR2 LQKENI. This CDR3 spans 16 amino acids. CDR3: CASSRDREAKIYGYTF. The CDR3 DNA follows: TGTGCCAGCTCACGGGACAGGGAAGCCAAGATCTATGGCTACACCTTC.

This clonotype was observed at least ten times. The chain links TRBV28 to TRBJ1-6; no firm D call. This CDR3 region has 14 residues. Trimming stripped 2 bases from V and 5 bases from J, with 7 bases between. CDR1 and CDR2 (germline): MDHEN, SYDVKM. CDR3 nucleotide sequence: TGTGCCAGCAGTTTACTTCCAAATAATTCACCCCTCCACTTT. As protein: CASSLLPNNSPLHF.

A few counts support this clonotype. J is TRBJ2-6 and V is TRBV20-1, with D possibly TRBD1 on 5 matching bases. In germline, CDR1 is DFQATT, CDR2 SNEGSKA (reference sequence). Between the trimmed V and J ends, which lost 2 bases and 2 bases, there was a span of 7 bases. The CDR3 sequence is 14 residues long. The DNA for the CDR3 is TGCAGTGCTAGAAAACAGGCTGGGGCCAACGTCCTGACTTTC. Its protein product is CSARKQAGANVLTF.

This clonotype has a count of ten or more. This sequence joins TRBV11-2 and TRBJ2-1; D perhaps matches TRBD1 (8 bases). The CDR3 has 14 residues. V was trimmed by 5 bases and J by 12 bases, leaving 20 bases between them. Germline CDR1 SGHAT, CDR2 FQNNGV. The CDR3 DNA reads as TGTGCCAGCAGCCTCAGGGGGCGGGAGTCAGCGCAGTTCTTC. This encodes CASSLRGRESAQFF.

V and J are TRBV28 and TRBJ2-3; tentatively, D is TRBD2 (6 bases). The germline V gene encodes CDR1 MDHEN and CDR2 SYDVKM. The CDR3 covers 17 residues. Trimming pared 4 bases from V and 8 bases from J, leaving 25 bases between. The CDR3 loop is CASSSPPLTADGGTQYF. The CDR3 DNA follows: TGTGCCAGCAGTTCTCCCCCACTAACGGCGGACGGGGGTACGCAGTATTTT.

In this sample, this clonotype turned up a few times. The chain recombines TRBV7-8 with TRBJ2-1; the match to TRBD2 covers 13 bases. Germline-derived CDR1 and CDR2 are SGHVS and FQNEAQ. The CDR3 has 18 residues. V gave up 0 bases and J gave up 4 bases; unmatched junction bases: 6. DNA for the CDR3: TGTGCCAGCAGCTTAGCAGGGGGACTAGCGGGAAGATACAATGAGCAGTTCTTC. Its translation: CASSLAGGLAGRYNEQFF.

This clonotype was counted ten times or more. As DNA, the CDR3 is TGTGCCAGCAGGAGTAGCTCCTACGAGCAGTACTTC. Translating gives CASRSSSYEQYF. This chain joins TRBV6-1 and TRBJ2-7, with D uncertain. Germline V gene data show CDR1 as MNHNS and CDR2 as SASEGT. V shed 6 bases and J shed 0 bases, with 6 bases lying between them. This CDR3 spans 12 amino acids.

In DNA, the CDR3 is TGTGCCAGCAGTGATACACCGTCTGGAAACACCATATATTTT. It codes for CASSDTPSGNTIYF. The chain uses TRBV2 and TRBJ1-3; no definite D call. CDR3 size: 14 residues. Between the trimmed V and J ends, which lost 3 bases and 1 base, there was a span of 7 bases. Per the germline V gene, CDR1 is SNHLY and CDR2 is FYNNEI. The complete variable domain, with remaining parts taken from reference TRBV2 and TRBJ1-3, reads EPEVTQTPSHQVTQMGQEVILRCVPISNHLYFYWYRQILGQKVEFLVSFYNNEISEKSEIFDDQFSVERPDGSNFTLKIRSTKLEDSAMYFCASSDTPSGNTIYFGEGSWLTVV.

This clonotype turned up a few times. This chain joins TRBV7-2 and TRBJ2-3; no reliable D call. CDR1 and CDR2 from the germline V gene are SGHTA and FQGNSA. The CDR3 has 15 amino acids. Trimming shortened V by 7 bases and J by 0 bases, and 14 bases separated the two germline ends. In DNA, the CDR3 is TGTGCCAGCACCACGACACCCTCTAGCACAGATACGCAGTATTTT. It translates to CASTTTPSSTDTQYF.

This clonotype has just a few counts. The CDR3 protein is CASSSGKGVREAFF. In DNA form, the CDR3 reads TGTGCCAGCAGCTCGGGTAAGGGGGTCCGTGAAGCTTTCTTT. The chain uses TRBV7-9 and TRBJ1-1; D may be TRBD1 (6 bases). V shed 4 bases and J shed 7 bases, with 16 bases lying between them. This CDR3 contains 14 residues. Germline CDR1 is SEHNR and CDR2 is FQNEAQ (reference sequence).

As regards this clonotype: This likely comes from a read error, as the CDR3 has no conserved phenylalanine or tryptophan at its end. This chain uses TRBV20-1 with TRBJ1-1; D unclear. The CDR3 loop spans 12 amino acids. Trimming stripped 7 bases from V and 1 base from J, with 10 bases between. CDR1 is DFQATT and CDR2 is SNEGSKA in the germline V gene (reference sequence). CDR3 nucleotide sequence: TGCAGTGTATCGCCGGGGAACACTGAAGCTTTCTCT. Translation: CSVSPGNTEAFS.

This clonotype was found many times. The rearrangement uses TRBV7-8 and TRBJ2-1; 8 bases are shared with TRBD1. V dropped 5 bases and J dropped 8; count of bases not matched to a gene: 11. Germline values: CDR1 SGHVS, CDR2 FQNEAQ. This CDR3 has 15 residues. CDR3: CASSVRTGPLDEQFF. In nucleotides, the CDR3 is TGTGCCAGCAGCGTTCGGACAGGGCCCCTCGATGAGCAGTTCTTC. The entire variable domain, with the rest obtained from reference TRBV7-8 and TRBJ2-1, is as follows: GAGVSQSPRYKVAKRGQDVALRCDPISGHVSLFWYQQALGQGPEFLTYFQNEAQLDKSGLPSDRFFAERPEGSVSTLKIQRTQQEDSAVYLCASSVRTGPLDEQFFGPGTRLTVL.

The rearrangement joins TRBV9 to TRBJ2-7; D is unclear. The CDR3 extends over 14 amino acids. The V gene lost 0 bases and the J gene lost 0 bases, with 7 bases spanning the gap. Germline CDR1 SGDLS, CDR2 YYNGEE. This CDR3 is CASSVVGDSYEQYF. The DNA for the CDR3 is TGTGCCAGCAGCGTAGTCGGCGACTCCTACGAGCAGTACTTC.

This clonotype showed up just a few times. The J gene is TRBJ2-7, the V gene TRBV18, with 8 bases fitting TRBD1. J gave up 5 bases and V 3 bases, and 15 bases lay outside the gene matches. CDR1 KGHSH and CDR2 LQKENI come from the germline V gene. The CDR3 has 17 residues. CDR3 sequence (DNA): TGTGCCAGCTCACCTAAGATGGGGCAGGGGGCGATCAACGAGCAGTACTTC. This gives the protein CASSPKMGQGAINEQYF.

This clonotype was observed at least ten times. The chain carries TRBV28 and TRBJ2-7; tentatively, D is TRBD1 or TRBD2 (6 bases each). This CDR3 is built from 15 residues. V shed 6 bases and J shed 2 bases, with 17 bases lying between them. Germline V CDR1 and CDR2: MDHEN, SYDVKM. The CDR3 region has the DNA TGTGCCAGCAGCCAACGGCGGGACACCGCCTACGAGCAGTACTTC. Translated, it gives CASSQRRDTAYEQYF.

In this sample, this clonotype turned up many times. The rearrangement uses TRBV7-8 and TRBJ2-3; no reliable D call. V lost 2 bases and J 3 bases, leaving 9 bases between the germline ends. The CDR3 totals 14 residues. The V gene's germline CDR1 is SGHVS and CDR2 FQNEAQ. The CDR3 sequence: CASSLRPGTDTQYF. In nucleotides, the CDR3 is TGTGCCAGCAGCTTACGCCCCGGGACAGATACGCAGTATTTT. The full variable domain, completed using reference TRBV7-8 and TRBJ2-3, is GAGVSQSPRYKVAKRGQDVALRCDPISGHVSLFWYQQALGQGPEFLTYFQNEAQLDKSGLPSDRFFAERPEGSVSTLKIQRTQQEDSAVYLCASSLRPGTDTQYFGPGTRLTVL.

This clonotype was seen a few times. V usage is TRBV6-4 and J usage is TRBJ2-2; maybe TRBD2 (6 bases). The CDR3 contains 15 residues. Deletions cut 3 bases from V and 5 bases from J, with 13 bases between. CDR1 is MRHNA and CDR2 is SNTAGT in the germline V gene. Written as DNA, the CDR3 is TGTGCCAGCAGTGAAGGAGGGATTGAGACCGGGGAGCTGTTTTTT. Amino acid sequence: CASSEGGIETGELFF.

This rearrangement joins TRBV29-1 to TRBJ2-3; D unresolved. The CDR3 runs 15 residues. The V end lost 8 bases, the J end lost 1 base, and 19 bases lay between the germline ends. Germline CDR1 is SQVTM and CDR2 is ANQGSEA. CDR3 amino acids: CSTPGLPPGTDTQYF. The CDR3 DNA reads TGCAGCACACCGGGCCTTCCTCCCGGCACAGATACGCAGTATTTT.